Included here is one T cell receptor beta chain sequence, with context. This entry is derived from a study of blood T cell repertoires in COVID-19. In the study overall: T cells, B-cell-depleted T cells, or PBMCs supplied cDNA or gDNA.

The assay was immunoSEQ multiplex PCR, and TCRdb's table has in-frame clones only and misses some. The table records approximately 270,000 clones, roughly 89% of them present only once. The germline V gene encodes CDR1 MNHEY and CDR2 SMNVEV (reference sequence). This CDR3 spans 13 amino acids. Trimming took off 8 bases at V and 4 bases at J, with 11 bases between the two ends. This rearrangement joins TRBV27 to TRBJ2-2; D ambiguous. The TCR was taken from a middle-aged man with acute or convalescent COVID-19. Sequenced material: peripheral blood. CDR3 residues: CASLGWATGELFF. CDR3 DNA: TGTGCCAGCCTCGGTTGGGCCACCGGGGAGCTGTTTTTT.